These 32 T cell receptor beta chains came from one sample sequenced in a study of CD8+ T cells in alopecia areata. Treatment denoted: oral pan-JAK inhibitor, 5-10 mg twice daily. Extracted from the samples, RNA was reverse transcribed into cDNA to serve as the sequencing template. Produced via immunoSEQ multiplex PCR; TCRdb's table is partial and in-frame only. The sample shows about 100,000 clones, about 61% of them seen only once. The source material was CD8+ T cells sorted from blood, sampled at approximately week 56, from a patient treated with tofacitinib. These receptors came from a human donor with alopecia areata.

This clone came up a few times. This chain uses TRBV7-2 with TRBJ2-5, with 8 bases lining up with TRBD1. V lost 1 base to trimming and J lost 4 bases; unmatched junction nucleotides: 2. The CDR3 is 14 residues long. From germline, CDR1 is SGHTA and CDR2 FQGNSA. The CDR3: CASSLGRGRETQYF. The CDR3, as DNA: TGTGCCAGCAGCTTAGGCAGGGGGCGAGAGACCCAGTACTTC.

This clone was seen more than once but under ten times. The chain is built from TRBV4-1 and TRBJ1-1; no clear D. V shed 4 bases and J shed 11 bases, with 17 bases lying between them. Germline-derived CDR1 and CDR2 are MGHRA and YSYEKL. The CDR3 consists of 13 residues. The CDR3 region is CASSLQRYYWAFF. DNA of the CDR3: TGCGCCAGCAGCCTTCAGCGCTATTACTGGGCTTTCTTT.

CDR3 sequence (DNA): TGTGCCACCAGCACTGGACAGGGGTGGTACGAGCAGTACTTC. Protein product: CATSTGQGWYEQYF. This chain joins TRBV15 and TRBJ2-7; 9 positions agree with TRBD1. This CDR3 spans 14 amino acids. V dropped 4 bases and J dropped 4; count of bases not matched to a gene: 5. CDR1 is LNHNV and CDR2 is YYDKDF in the germline V gene (reference sequence).

J is TRBJ1-5 and V is TRBV7-2; 10 bases are a match to TRBD1. Trimming removed 5 bases from V and 5 bases from J; junction bases left unmatched: 3. Germline V CDR1 and CDR2: SGHTA, FQGNSA. The CDR3 has 14 amino acids. CDR3 amino acids: CASSETGGHQPQHF. Written as DNA, the CDR3 is TGTGCCAGCAGCGAGACAGGGGGCCATCAGCCCCAGCATTTT.

This clone was found a few times. V and J are TRBV7-2 and TRBJ2-5; TRBD2 agrees at 8 bases. V trimming: 1 base; J trimming: 5 bases; junction bases outside the gene matches: 9. The CDR3 totals 16 residues. Per germline, CDR1 SGHTA and CDR2 FQGNSA. The DNA of the CDR3 is TGTGCCAGCAGCTTAGAGGGCGGGGGGATCGGGGAGACCCAGTACTTC. Translated: CASSLEGGGIGETQYF.

The chain is built from TRBV9 and TRBJ1-3; no clear D. There are 12 residues in the CDR3. Trimming cost V 3 bases and J 4 bases, with 5 bases left between them. From germline, CDR1 is SGDLS and CDR2 YYNGEE. CDR3 residues: CASSGGGNTIYF. CDR3 DNA sequence: TGTGCCAGCAGCGGGGGAGGAAACACCATATATTTT.

J is TRBJ2-7 and V is TRBV30; possibly TRBD1 for D (5 bases). Germline lookup yields CDR1 GTSNPN and CDR2 SVGIG (reference sequence). V was pared by 0 bases and J by 2 bases, with 11 bases between. The CDR3 consists of 14 residues. CDR3 DNA sequence: TGTGCCTGGAGTGTAGGGCAGGGCCCCTACGAGCAGTACTTC. The encoded protein is CAWSVGQGPYEQYF.

This clone appeared a few times. This chain uses TRBV27 with TRBJ1-2; TRBD1 is a possible D gene (5 bases). This CDR3 spans 14 amino acids. CDR1 and CDR2 (germline): MNHEY, SMNVEV (reference sequence). Between the trimmed V and J ends, which lost 6 bases and 6 bases, there was a span of 17 bases. The CDR3 here is CASSPTIGGDGYTF. CDR3 coding DNA: TGTGCCAGCAGCCCTACGATTGGAGGGGATGGCTACACCTTC.

J is TRBJ2-7 and V is TRBV4-1; tentative D call: TRBD1 (5 bases). This CDR3 region has 13 residues. In germline, CDR1 is MGHRA, CDR2 YSYEKL. V lost 0 bases and J lost 4, with 7 bases in between. The CDR3 DNA sequence: TGCGCCAGCAGCCAAGATCGACAGTACGAGCAGTACTTC. Translation gives CASSQDRQYEQYF.

The chain has TRBV5-1 and TRBJ2-7; the D is unclear. CDR3 size: 13 residues. CDR1 is SGHRS and CDR2 is YFSETQ in the germline V gene. The V gene lost 5 bases and the J gene lost 5 bases, with 14 bases spanning the gap. The CDR3 loop reads CASSHIPVDEQYF. The CDR3 bases are TGCGCCAGCAGTCACATTCCCGTGGACGAGCAGTACTTC. Combining the CDR3 with reference TRBV5-1 and TRBJ2-7 gives the whole variable domain KAGVTQTPRYLIKTRGQQVTLSCSPISGHRSVSWYQQTPGQGLQFLFEYFSETQRNKGNFPGRFSGRQFSNSRSEMNVSTLELGDSALYLCASSHIPVDEQYFGPGTRLTVT.

The CDR3 DNA reads TGTGCCAGCAGCTCGGAGATTGTCACAGATACGCAGTATTTT. Translating it yields CASSSEIVTDTQYF. V is TRBV7-9 and J is TRBJ2-3; D call uncertain. The CDR3 is 14 amino acids. V lost 4 bases and J lost 2, with 10 bases in between. Germline assignment: CDR1 SEHNR and CDR2 FQNEAQ (reference sequence). The full variable domain, with the rest looked up from reference TRBV7-9 and TRBJ2-3, is DTGVSQNPRHKITKRGQNVTFRCDPISEHNRLYWYRQTLGQGPEFLTYFQNEAQLEKSRLLSDRFSAERPKGSFSTLEIQRTEQGDSAMYLCASSSEIVTDTQYFGPGTRLTVL.

In this sample, this clone turned up a few times. The chain combines TRBV27 with TRBJ2-4, with D perhaps matching TRBD1 or TRBD2 (6 bases each). The germline V and J ends were trimmed by 5 bases and 10 bases, with 27 bases remaining between them. The CDR3 consists of 17 residues. Germline CDR1 and CDR2: MNHEY and SMNVEV (reference sequence). The chain's CDR3 is CASSPMITGASLRIQYF. DNA for the CDR3: TGTGCCAGCAGTCCGATGATAACGGGGGCCAGCCTACGTATTCAGTACTTC.

The chain couples TRBV6-1 to TRBJ1-5; D ambiguous. V lost 4 bases and J 0 bases, leaving 10 bases between the germline ends. Germline loops: CDR1 MNHNS, CDR2 SASEGT. CDR3 length: 15 amino acids. CDR3 nucleotides: TGTGCCAGCAGTGCTACAGATTATAGCAATCAGCCCCAGCATTTT. This encodes CASSATDYSNQPQHF.

The chain has TRBV5-1 and TRBJ1-4; weak D call: TRBD1 (5 bases). This CDR3 has 15 amino acids. Germline V CDR1 and CDR2: SGHRS, YFSETQ. V was trimmed by 4 bases and J by 5 bases, leaving 15 bases between them. Written as DNA, the CDR3 is TGCGCCAGCAGCACCGCCCCGGGACTGAATGAAAAACTGTTTTTT. Encoded protein: CASSTAPGLNEKLFF.

This clone appeared once. The rearrangement links TRBV2 to TRBJ1-6, with TRBD1 identical over 8 bases. V shed 2 bases and J 0 bases; nucleotides not matched to a gene: 9. From germline, CDR1 is SNHLY and CDR2 FYNNEI. The CDR3 is 19 residues long. CDR3 amino acids: CASSEQGQVPSSYNSPLHF. The CDR3 DNA is TGTGCCAGCAGTGAACAGGGACAGGTCCCAAGCTCCTATAATTCACCCCTCCACTTT.

The chain uses TRBV30 and TRBJ2-2; the D is unclear. The V end was cut by 2 bases, the J end by 6 bases, with 7 bases between. Germline V gene sequence: CDR1 GTSNPN, CDR2 SVGIG (reference sequence). The CDR3 is made up of 12 amino acids. The CDR3 DNA follows: TGTGCCTGGAGTCTTAGCCCCGGGGAGCTGTTTTTT. This translates into CAWSLSPGELFF.

This rearrangement joins TRBV7-9 to TRBJ2-2, with D hard to call. The germline V gene encodes CDR1 SEHNR and CDR2 FQNEAQ (reference sequence). V lost 7 bases to trimming and J lost 4 bases, with 7 bases between them. The CDR3 has 12 residues. CDR3 protein: CASILGTGELFF. CDR3 DNA: TGTGCCAGCATCCTGGGCACCGGGGAGCTGTTTTTT.

This clone was observed a handful of times. The V gene is TRBV4-1, the J gene TRBJ2-1; 9 bases map to TRBD1. Germline trimming cut 2 bases from V and 4 bases from J; bases unmatched to any gene: 3. The CDR3 runs to 15 residues. CDR1 MGHRA and CDR2 YSYEKL come from the germline V gene. CDR3 nucleotide sequence: TGCGCCAGCAGCCAATACGGGACAGGGTACAATGAGCAGTTCTTC. This translates into CASSQYGTGYNEQFF.

This clone occurred once. This chain links TRBV29-1 with TRBJ1-4; perhaps TRBD1 as D (5 bases). The CDR3 is 13 residues long. Per germline, CDR1 SQVTM and CDR2 ANQGSEA. Trimming pared 3 bases from V and 5 bases from J, leaving 10 bases between. The CDR3 nucleotides read TGCAGCGTTGAGGGCGGGGGAAATGAAAAACTGTTTTTT. The encoded protein is CSVEGGGNEKLFF.

The chain carries TRBV27 and TRBJ1-5, with TRBD1 identical over 7 bases. Germline CDR1 is MNHEY and CDR2 is SMNVEV (reference sequence). The junction had 7 bases not matched to a gene; V was cut back by 10 bases and J by 4 bases. This CDR3 is 13 amino acids long. CDR3 residues: CATQDRANQPQHF. DNA for the CDR3: TGTGCCACCCAAGACAGGGCAAATCAGCCCCAGCATTTT.

This chain links TRBV4-1 with TRBJ1-3; D not resolved. The germline V and J ends were trimmed by 7 bases and 3 bases, with 7 bases remaining between them. The germline gives CDR1 MGHRA, CDR2 YSYEKL. This CDR3 has 12 residues. The CDR3 DNA reads as TGCGCCAGCACGACGGGTGGAAACACCATATATTTT. It is translated as CASTTGGNTIYF.

This clone was detected only a few times. The rearrangement joins TRBV6-6 to TRBJ1-1; tentative D call: TRBD1 (5 bases). The CDR3 has 12 residues. Trimming stripped 2 bases from V and 7 bases from J, with 8 bases between. Germline V gene data show CDR1 as MNHNY and CDR2 as SVGAGI (reference sequence). As DNA, the CDR3 is TGTGCCAGCAGTTACCAGGGTATTGAAGCTTTCTTT. Translation: CASSYQGIEAFF.

This clone was detected a few times. The CDR3, as DNA: TGTGCCAGCAGTATAGCGGCTCCCGGCTATGAGCAGTTCTTC. Translation: CASSIAAPGYEQFF. The gene calls are TRBV27 and TRBJ2-1, with D possibly matching TRBD2 (6 bases). V lost 5 bases to trimming and J lost 8 bases, with 16 bases between them. This CDR3 has 14 residues. Germline-derived CDR1 and CDR2 are MNHEY and SMNVEV (reference sequence).

In this sample, this clone turned up a few times. The CDR3 DNA is TGCGCCAGCAGCCAAGACGTATCGGACACTGAAGCTTTCTTT. This gives the protein CASSQDVSDTEAFF. The chain has TRBV4-1 and TRBJ1-1; D gene unclear. V was shortened by 0 bases and J by 3 bases, with 8 bases between the two germline ends. Germline V lookup: CDR1 MGHRA, CDR2 YSYEKL. CDR3 length equals 14 residues.

The chain has TRBV19 and TRBJ1-5, with D unresolved. The germline V gene encodes CDR1 LNHDA and CDR2 SQIVND (reference sequence). V was trimmed by 3 bases and J by 5 bases, leaving 8 bases between them. This CDR3 comprises 13 residues. The CDR3 region is CASSIGTYQPQHF. The CDR3 DNA reads TGTGCCAGTAGTATCGGCACCTATCAGCCCCAGCATTTT.

The rearrangement joins TRBV30 to TRBJ2-1, with unresolved D. Trimming cost V 3 bases and J 8 bases, with 20 bases left between them. Germline CDR1 is GTSNPN and CDR2 is SVGIG (reference sequence). CDR3 length: 15 residues. The CDR3 coding sequence is TGTGCCTGGAGCCCCACCGGACGGCCTTTCGATGAGCAGTTCTTC. Its protein product is CAWSPTGRPFDEQFF.

This clone was counted a few times. The CDR3, as DNA: TGTGCCAGTAGTATAAATGAGCGGGGGACGCGTCGTTCTAGCACAGATACGCAGTATTTT. This translates into CASSINERGTRRSSTDTQYF. The chain links TRBV19 to TRBJ2-3; 8 bases are shared with TRBD2. Trimming at V came to 2 bases and at J to 0 bases, leaving 16 bases not matched to a gene. Germline assignment: CDR1 LNHDA and CDR2 SQIVND (reference sequence). This CDR3 is 20 amino acids long. Combining the CDR3 with reference TRBV19 and TRBJ2-3 gives the whole variable domain DGGITQSPKYLFRKEGQNVTLSCEQNLNHDAMYWYRQDPGQGLRLIYYSQIVNDFQKGDIAEGYSVSREKKESFPLTVTSAQKNPTAFYLCASSINERGTRRSSTDTQYFGPGTRLTVL.

For the CDR3, the DNA is TGTGCCAGCAGCTTTGCGGGGGGGCAGGCCGAGACCCAGTACTTC. Translating it yields CASSFAGGQAETQYF. The chain has TRBV7-2 and TRBJ2-5; 9 bases line up with TRBD2. The V segment lost 3 bases and the J segment 5 bases; nucleotides outside the gene matches: 7. Germline assignment: CDR1 SGHTA and CDR2 FQGNSA. The CDR3 runs to 15 residues.

The chain combines TRBV7-9 with TRBJ2-7; TRBD2 might be the D (5 bases). This CDR3 comprises 14 residues. V lost 6 bases and J lost 0, with 12 bases in between. Germline V gene data show CDR1 as SEHNR and CDR2 as FQNEAQ (reference sequence). The CDR3 spells CASSLSGSSYEQYF. The CDR3 bases are TGTGCCAGCAGTCTAAGCGGAAGCTCCTACGAGCAGTACTTC.

The genes are TRBV12-5 and TRBJ1-2; 10 positions agree with TRBD1. J lost 2 bases, V lost 0 bases, and 6 bases had no gene match. The germline CDR1 and CDR2 sequences are LGHNT and FRNRAP. CDR3 length: 17 amino acids. CDR3 loop: CASGLVRGQGKNYGYTF. CDR3 nucleotide sequence: TGTGCTAGTGGTTTGGTACGGGGACAGGGGAAAAACTATGGCTACACCTTC. Full variable domain (outside the CDR3, taken from reference TRBV12-5 and TRBJ1-2): DARVTQTPRHKVTEMGQEVTMRCQPILGHNTVFWYRQTMMQGLELLAYFRNRAPLDDSGMPKDRFSAEMPDATLATLKIQPSEPRDSAVYFCASGLVRGQGKNYGYTFGSGTRLTVV.

V and J are TRBV4-1 and TRBJ1-6; D is undetermined. The germline CDR1 and CDR2 sequences are MGHRA and YSYEKL. Trimming took off 0 bases at V and 7 bases at J, with 4 bases between the two ends. There are 13 residues in the CDR3. DNA for the CDR3: TGCGCCAGCAGCCAAGATTTAAATTCACCCCTCCACTTT. Its translation: CASSQDLNSPLHF.

The CDR3 DNA reads as TGCGCCAGCAGCCAGGACAGGGCGGACGAGCAGTACTTC. It specifies CASSQDRADEQYF. The chain combines TRBV4-1 with TRBJ2-7; TRBD1 matches 8 bases. Unmatched junction bases numbered 3, after V lost 3 bases and J lost 5 bases. Germline-derived CDR1 and CDR2 are MGHRA and YSYEKL. This CDR3 spans 13 amino acids.